These 23 T cell receptor beta chains share one sample of origin, sequenced in a study of blood T cells in healthy people across ages. A second PCR of 7 to 11 cycles used a sample-barcoded 5' primer and a J-beta primer mix. TCRdb ran MiXCR on the 5' RACE reads and lists one entry per CDR3 protein. Here the sample spans around 1,900,000 distinct CDR3 sequences, more than 35% being singletons. The sequencing input was blood. These receptors came from a human donor in good health.

The V and J genes are TRBV4-2 and TRBJ2-5; perhaps TRBD2 as D (6 bases). The CDR3 runs to 14 residues. Trimming removed 3 bases from V and 2 bases from J, with 10 bases in between. The germline gives CDR1 LGHNA, CDR2 YNFKEQ. The CDR3 DNA follows: TGTGCCAGCAGCCAGGAGGGTGAACAAGAGACCCAGTACTTC. It encodes CASSQEGEQETQYF.

The chain carries TRBV29-1 and TRBJ2-7; D perhaps matches TRBD1 (5 bases). Germline V gene lookup returns CDR1 SQVTM and CDR2 ANQGSEA. Trimming took 4 bases from V and 0 from J, leaving 10 bases between them. The CDR3 spans 13 residues. For the CDR3, the DNA is TGCAGCGTTGGGGGCGGTGGCTCCTACGAGCAGTACTTC. Protein sequence: CSVGGGGSYEQYF.

The chain is built from TRBV24-1 and TRBJ2-7; tentatively, D is TRBD2 (5 bases). The V and J ends lost 1 base and 6 bases respectively, with 12 bases between them. Germline-derived CDR1 and CDR2 are KGHDR and SFDVKD. The CDR3 totals 14 residues. For the CDR3, the DNA is TGTGCCACCAGTGATTTCCCCCGGACTTCCGAGCAGTACTTC. It is translated as CATSDFPRTSEQYF.

This clonotype showed up just a few times. The chain employs TRBV5-8 and TRBJ1-2; no clear D. The CDR3 sequence is 11 residues long. Germline values: CDR1 SGHTS, CDR2 YDEGEE. Deletions cut 6 bases from V and 13 bases from J, with 16 bases between. DNA for the CDR3: TGTGCCAGCATTGAGGGCCTAGTGGGCACCTTC. Amino acid sequence: CASIEGLVGTF.

This clonotype was seen at least ten times. The V call is TRBV7-2, the J call TRBJ2-3; 7 bases agree with TRBD2. This CDR3 comprises 13 residues. CDR1 and CDR2 (germline): SGHTA, FQGNSA. V shed 5 bases, J shed 8 bases, and the junction held 7 bases outside the gene matches. CDR3 coding DNA: TGTGCCAGCAGCCCCTATGGGAGGGGTACGCAGTATTTT. The encoded protein is CASSPYGRGTQYF.

This clonotype was seen only a few times. The chain joins TRBV9 to TRBJ2-3; perhaps TRBD2 as D (5 bases). CDR3 length: 15 amino acids. The V and J ends lost 3 bases and 2 bases respectively, with 13 bases between them. CDR1 is SGDLS, CDR2 YYNGEE, per germline. The CDR3 DNA is TGTGCCAGCAGCGACTCCGGGGATAACACAGATACGCAGTATTTT. Its translation is CASSDSGDNTDTQYF. Full variable domain (outside the CDR3, taken from reference TRBV9 and TRBJ2-3): DSGVTQTPKHLITATGQRVTLRCSPRSGDLSVYWYQQSLDQGLQFLIQYYNGEERAKGNILERFSAQQFPDLHSELNLSSLELGDSALYFCASSDSGDNTDTQYFGPGTRLTVL.

This chain links TRBV4-3 with TRBJ2-7; the match to TRBD1 covers 8 bases. The germline V gene has CDR1 LGHNA and CDR2 YSLEER. The CDR3 consists of 15 residues. V shed 4 bases and J 4 bases; nucleotides not matched to a gene: 9. The CDR3 sequence: CASSRTDRVGYEQYF. CDR3 DNA sequence: TGCGCCAGCAGCCGAACGGACAGGGTAGGGTACGAGCAGTACTTC.

The rearrangement links TRBV3-1 to TRBJ1-2; TRBD1 is a possible D gene (6 bases). This CDR3 region has 16 residues. V shed 4 bases and J shed 2 bases, with 17 bases lying between them. Germline CDR1 is LGHDT and CDR2 is YNNKEL (reference sequence). CDR3 residues: CASSPQGGGSNYGYTF. DNA for the CDR3: TGTGCCAGCAGCCCCCAAGGGGGAGGATCGAACTATGGCTACACCTTC.

The V and J genes are TRBV21-1 and TRBJ2-5; the listed D gene, TRBD1, was not tested against the DNA. TRBV21-1 counts as a pseudogene. This CDR3 comprises 13 residues. The CDR3 bases are TGTGCCAGCACCCCTCGGACAGGGGAGACCCAGTACTTC. Its protein is CASTPRTGETQYF.

In the case of this clonotype: A read error may account for a junction end that differs from germline. The chain uses TRBV28 and TRBJ1-2, with a tentative D call TRBD1 (6 bases). Looked up from germline, CDR1 is MDHEN and CDR2 is SYDVKM. The CDR3 loop spans 14 amino acids. Here the CDR3 reads CAGSRFQGNYGYTF. CDR3 bases: TGTGCCGGCAGTCGTTTTCAGGGGAACTATGGCTACACCTTC.

A single count supports this clonotype. The final CDR3 position lacks the conserved phenylalanine or tryptophan, pointing to a likely read error. V gene TRBV9 combines with J gene TRBJ1-2; 10 nucleotides line up with TRBD1. The V segment lost 0 bases and the J segment 7 bases; nucleotides outside the gene matches: 6. Germline assignment: CDR1 SGDLS and CDR2 YYNGEE. This CDR3 region has 15 residues. CDR3 residues: CASSVVDRGRGGYTY. CDR3 in DNA: TGTGCCAGCAGCGTAGTAGACAGGGGGCGCGGTGGCTACACCTAC.

This clonotype was observed a single time. V and J are TRBV6-1 and TRBJ1-5, with D perhaps TRBD1 (6 bases). Germline CDR1 and CDR2: MNHNS and SASEGT. V was pared by 1 base and J by 5 bases, with 15 bases between. The CDR3 runs to 16 residues. The CDR3 loop reads CASSEGRRGWDQPQHF. The CDR3 region has the DNA TGTGCCAGCAGTGAAGGTAGAAGGGGGTGGGATCAGCCCCAGCATTTT.

This chain uses TRBV7-9 with TRBJ2-7; maybe TRBD2 (5 bases). The CDR3 has 13 amino acids. V lost 5 bases, J lost 3 bases, and 11 bases lay in between. Germline loops: CDR1 SEHNR, CDR2 FQNEAQ (reference sequence). CDR3 protein: CASSPLADYEQYF. In DNA form, the CDR3 reads TGTGCCAGCAGCCCCCTAGCTGACTACGAGCAGTACTTC.

This clonotype appeared a few times. V and J are TRBV20-1 and TRBJ1-4; 8 bases match TRBD1. The CDR3 is 14 residues long. Germline values: CDR1 DFQATT, CDR2 SNEGSKA (reference sequence). V trimming: 1 base; J trimming: 7 bases; junction bases outside the gene matches: 5. The CDR3 loop is CSARAPQGGEKLFF. In DNA form, the CDR3 reads TGCAGTGCTAGAGCCCCACAGGGGGGTGAAAAACTGTTTTTT.

J is TRBJ2-3 and V is TRBV20-1; the match to TRBD2 covers 9 bases. The CDR3 sequence is 16 residues long. The V and J ends lost 3 bases and 2 bases, in that order; junction bases with no gene match: 9. The germline gives CDR1 DFQATT, CDR2 SNEGSKA (reference sequence). CDR3 coding DNA: TGCAGTGCTAGTGAAGCGGGGGGTGTGGACACAGATACGCAGTATTTT. Translation gives CSASEAGGVDTDTQYF.

The CDR3 spells CSARVLAGVGNEQFF. The CDR3 coding sequence is TGCAGTGCTAGAGTATTGGCGGGGGTAGGCAATGAGCAGTTCTTC. This rearrangement joins TRBV20-1 to TRBJ2-1, with 7 bases aligning to TRBD2. The CDR3 contains 15 residues. The trim removed 1 base at V and 6 bases at J, leaving 9 bases unmatched. Germline V gives CDR1 DFQATT, CDR2 SNEGSKA (reference sequence).

The CDR3 DNA sequence: TGTGCCAGCAGCTCGGGACTAGGACGGGCGACCACAGATACGCAGTATTTT. Amino acid sequence: CASSSGLGRATTDTQYF. The chain has TRBV5-6 and TRBJ2-3; 8 bases map to TRBD2. V shed 3 bases, J shed 2 bases, and the junction held 11 bases outside the gene matches. CDR1 SGHDT and CDR2 YYEEEE come from the germline V gene. CDR3 length equals 17 residues. The whole variable domain, filled in from reference TRBV5-6 and TRBJ2-3, reads DAGVTQSPTHLIKTRGQQVTLRCSPKSGHDTVSWYQQALGQGPQFIFQYYEEEERQRGNFPDRFSGHQFPNYSSELNVNALLLGDSALYLCASSSGLGRATTDTQYFGPGTRLTVL.

Turning to this clonotype: One junction end does not reproduce the germline sequence, and a read error may be involved. The rearrangement joins TRBV7-2 to TRBJ2-3; the match to TRBD2 covers 7 bases. The CDR3 sequence is 14 residues long. Germline CDR1 reads SGHTA; CDR2 reads FQGNSA. In DNA form, the CDR3 reads TGTGCCAGCAGCGTAGCGGGTCACACAGATACGCAGTATTTT. Encoded protein: CASSVAGHTDTQYF.

V is TRBV10-3 and J is TRBJ1-2; D is perhaps TRBD1 (5 bases). Trimming shortened V by 4 bases and J by 8 bases, and 11 bases separated the two germline ends. Germline loops: CDR1 ENHRY, CDR2 SYGVKD. CDR3 size: 12 residues. CDR3 sequence: CAISATDSGYTF. The CDR3 nucleotides read TGTGCCATCAGTGCGACAGATTCGGGCTACACCTTC.

The CDR3 reads CASSADSFYEQYF. CDR3 sequence (DNA): TGTGCCAGCAGCGCCGACAGTTTTTACGAGCAGTACTTC. V gene TRBV7-6 combines with J gene TRBJ2-7; weak D call: TRBD1 (5 bases). Germline values: CDR1 SGHVS, CDR2 FNYEAQ. Trimming left V 5 bases short and J 4 bases short, with 12 bases between. There are 13 residues in the CDR3.

The chain recombines TRBV20-1 with TRBJ2-7; TRBD1 aligns across 7 bases. With V trimmed by 1 base and J by 2 bases, 11 bases remained unmatched. CDR3 length: 16 amino acids. Germline V gene data show CDR1 as DFQATT and CDR2 as SNEGSKA (reference sequence). This chain's CDR3 is CSARGRPGTEPYEQYF. The CDR3 DNA reads TGCAGTGCTAGAGGCCGCCCCGGGACAGAACCCTACGAGCAGTACTTC.

The chain is built from TRBV7-2 and TRBJ2-7; D possibly corresponds to TRBD2 (6 bases). The CDR3 has 15 amino acids. The germline V gene has CDR1 SGHTA and CDR2 FQGNSA. V dropped 6 bases and J dropped 2 bases, with 17 bases sitting between them. CDR3 nucleotides: TGTGCCAGCAGTCCCCGGGGGTCGACAGCCTACGAGCAGTACTTC. It translates to CASSPRGSTAYEQYF.

The rearrangement links TRBV7-2 to TRBJ2-7; 8 bases are a match to TRBD2. Germline loops: CDR1 SGHTA, CDR2 FQGNSA. The CDR3 has 14 residues. The V and J ends lost 11 bases and 7 bases, in that order; junction bases with no gene match: 16. The CDR3 here is CASAVRGGRREQYF. The CDR3 DNA follows: TGTGCCTCCGCCGTCCGGGGGGGGCGACGAGAGCAGTACTTC.